A selection of T cell receptor beta chains follows, all from one sample in a study of blood T cell repertoires in COVID-19. The assay was immunoSEQ multiplex PCR, and TCRdb's table has in-frame clones only and misses some. The repertoire holds some 80,000 clones, with roughly 82% as singletons. The specimen sequenced was peripheral blood. These receptors were collected from a woman aged 45-59 years with acute or convalescent COVID-19. Both conserved end residues are part of each CDR3. D genes are given only for firm matches. Clone size is stated in some rows and not others, as once, few, many or a class when expanded.

d_call: -
v_call: TRBV6-2/TRBV6-3
clone_size: -
j_call: TRBJ2-7
cdr3_nt: TGTGCCAGCAGTTACCGGCGCAGGTATACCTACGAGCAGTACTTC
cdr3_aa: CASSYRRRYTYEQYF

d_call: TRBD1
v_call: TRBV19
clone_size: -
j_call: TRBJ1-2
cdr3_nt: TGTGCCAGTAGTCCGGGACAGGGGATGGGTGGCTACACCTTC
cdr3_aa: CASSPGQGMGGYTF

d_call: -
v_call: TRBV28
clone_size: -
j_call: TRBJ2-3
cdr3_nt: TGTGCCAGCAGTTTAGCTGCCCGGGCGCAGTATTTT
cdr3_aa: CASSLAARAQYF

d_call: TRBD1
v_call: TRBV12-3/TRBV12-4
clone_size: -
j_call: TRBJ1-2
cdr3_nt: TGTGCCAGCAGTTTAGAGACAGGGTCTATCTACACCTTC
cdr3_aa: CASSLETGSIYTF

d_call: TRBD1
v_call: TRBV7-8
clone_size: -
j_call: TRBJ1-1
cdr3_nt: TGTGCCAGCATTCCTGGGGGACAGATGAACACTGAAGCTTTCTTT
cdr3_aa: CASIPGGQMNTEAFF

d_call: -
v_call: TRBV28
clone_size: -
j_call: TRBJ1-6
cdr3_nt: TGTGCCAGCACCGGAAGCGGGGATTCACCCCTCCACTTT
cdr3_aa: CASTGSGDSPLHF

d_call: -
v_call: TRBV6-2/TRBV6-3
clone_size: -
j_call: TRBJ1-1
cdr3_nt: TGTGCCAGCAGTTACGCGGACATGAACACTGAAGCTTTCTTT
cdr3_aa: CASSYADMNTEAFF

d_call: -
v_call: TRBV14
clone_size: -
j_call: TRBJ1-6
cdr3_nt: TGTGCCAGCAGCCAGCAACCCGCGGGGCGAGCATCACCCCTCCACTTT
cdr3_aa: CASSQQPAGRASPLHF

d_call: -
v_call: TRBV19
clone_size: -
j_call: TRBJ1-2
cdr3_nt: TGTGCCAGTAGACGCAGTGGGCAGGGCGCAAACTATGGCTACACCTTC
cdr3_aa: CASRRSGQGANYGYTF

d_call: TRBD1
v_call: TRBV7-3
clone_size: -
j_call: TRBJ2-5
cdr3_nt: TGTGCCAGCAGCTTGTACGGGACAGGGGGTTCGGAGACCCAGTACTTC
cdr3_aa: CASSLYGTGGSETQYF

d_call: -
v_call: TRBV20-1
clone_size: -
j_call: TRBJ2-3
cdr3_nt: TGCAGTGCTAGTGGCGGGGGCGCAGATACGCAGTATTTT
cdr3_aa: CSASGGGADTQYF

d_call: -
v_call: TRBV25-1
clone_size: -
j_call: TRBJ2-5
cdr3_nt: TGTGCCAGCGGTACCTTACAACAAGAGACCCAGTACTTC
cdr3_aa: CASGTLQQETQYF

d_call: -
v_call: TRBV5-1
clone_size: -
j_call: TRBJ1-1
cdr3_nt: TGCGCCAGCAGCTCCTACACTGAAGCTTTCTTT
cdr3_aa: CASSSYTEAFF

d_call: -
v_call: TRBV14
clone_size: -
j_call: TRBJ2-2
cdr3_nt: TGTGCCAGCAGCGATCTAGCGGGACAGGGGTCGAACACCGGGGAGCTGTTTTTT
cdr3_aa: CASSDLAGQGSNTGELFF

d_call: -
v_call: TRBV4-2
clone_size: -
j_call: TRBJ1-2
cdr3_nt: TGTGCCAGCAGCCAAGATCGCGGCAGCTCCTATGGCTACACCTTC
cdr3_aa: CASSQDRGSSYGYTF

d_call: TRBD1
v_call: TRBV5-5
clone_size: -
j_call: TRBJ2-1
cdr3_nt: TGTGCCAGCAGAGGGGGACAGGGCATCGATGAGCAGTTCTTC
cdr3_aa: CASRGGQGIDEQFF

d_call: TRBD1
v_call: TRBV18
clone_size: -
j_call: TRBJ1-5
cdr3_nt: TGTGCCAGCTCACCGGGACAGGGCGGTCAGCCCCAGCATTTT
cdr3_aa: CASSPGQGGQPQHF

d_call: -
v_call: TRBV6-2/TRBV6-3
clone_size: -
j_call: TRBJ1-1
cdr3_nt: TGTGCCAGCAGTTACTACGGGGGAAACACTGAAGCTTTCTTT
cdr3_aa: CASSYYGGNTEAFF

d_call: -
v_call: TRBV5-1
clone_size: -
j_call: TRBJ2-2
cdr3_nt: TGCGCCAGCAGCTTGAGACAGTCCGCGAACACCGGGGAGCTGTTTTTT
cdr3_aa: CASSLRQSANTGELFF

d_call: TRBD1
v_call: TRBV4-2
clone_size: -
j_call: TRBJ1-5
cdr3_nt: TGTGCCAGCTCCCTCTATCCGGGACAGGGTTTGCAGCCCCAGCATTTT
cdr3_aa: CASSLYPGQGLQPQHF

d_call: -
v_call: TRBV19
clone_size: few
j_call: TRBJ1-1
cdr3_nt: TGTGCCAGTAGTATAAGCCTTTCATGGGGCGCTGAAGCTTTCTTT
cdr3_aa: CASSISLSWGAEAFF

d_call: -
v_call: TRBV27
clone_size: -
j_call: TRBJ2-7
cdr3_nt: TGTGCCAGCAGTTATTTCGCGGGCAGACCTAAGCAGTACTTC
cdr3_aa: CASSYFAGRPKQYF

d_call: -
v_call: TRBV4-3
clone_size: -
j_call: TRBJ1-1
cdr3_nt: TGCGCCAGCAGCCAAGCCCTACAGACGGAGAACACTGAAGCTTTCTTT
cdr3_aa: CASSQALQTENTEAFF

d_call: -
v_call: TRBV9
clone_size: -
j_call: TRBJ1-5
cdr3_nt: TGTGCCAGCAGCGCCGACTCCAGGGTAAATCAGCCCCAGCATTTT
cdr3_aa: CASSADSRVNQPQHF

d_call: TRBD1
v_call: TRBV27
clone_size: -
j_call: TRBJ2-5
cdr3_nt: TGTGCCAGCAGTTTTTCCGGGACAGGGACCCAGTACTTC
cdr3_aa: CASSFSGTGTQYF

d_call: TRBD2
v_call: TRBV5-4
clone_size: once
j_call: TRBJ2-7
cdr3_nt: TGTGCCAGCAGCTGGGGGGGACTACCGAATGATTACGAGCAGTACTTC
cdr3_aa: CASSWGGLPNDYEQYF

d_call: -
v_call: TRBV28
clone_size: -
j_call: TRBJ1-3
cdr3_nt: TGTGCCAGCAGTTCGTTACGACAGGGAAACACCATATATTTT
cdr3_aa: CASSSLRQGNTIYF

d_call: TRBD1
v_call: TRBV7-6
clone_size: -
j_call: TRBJ1-2
cdr3_nt: TGTGCCAGCAGCTTAGGGCCTCGGACAGGCTATGGCTACACCTTC
cdr3_aa: CASSLGPRTGYGYTF

d_call: -
v_call: TRBV29-1
clone_size: -
j_call: TRBJ1-4
cdr3_nt: TGCAGCGTTACGCCCAGGGCAACTAATGAAAAACTGTTTTTT
cdr3_aa: CSVTPRATNEKLFF

d_call: -
v_call: TRBV28
clone_size: -
j_call: TRBJ2-2
cdr3_nt: TGTGCCAGCAGTTTGGTTCGGGCCGGGGAGCTGTTTTTT
cdr3_aa: CASSLVRAGELFF

d_call: TRBD1
v_call: TRBV27
clone_size: -
j_call: TRBJ1-6
cdr3_nt: TGTGCCAGCCACCCCACCGGCAGGGGGCACTCACCCCTCCACTTT
cdr3_aa: CASHPTGRGHSPLHF

d_call: -
v_call: TRBV2
clone_size: -
j_call: TRBJ2-7
cdr3_nt: TGTGCCAGCAGGGTACACCTTCCCTACGAGCAGTACTTC
cdr3_aa: CASRVHLPYEQYF

d_call: -
v_call: TRBV7-9
clone_size: -
j_call: TRBJ1-6
cdr3_nt: TGTGCCAGCAGCTTAAGGGGAATCTATTCACCCCTCCACTTT
cdr3_aa: CASSLRGIYSPLHF

d_call: -
v_call: TRBV2
clone_size: -
j_call: TRBJ2-7
cdr3_nt: TGTGCCAGCAGGAGAGACAGAGACTACGAGCAGTACTTC
cdr3_aa: CASRRDRDYEQYF

d_call: TRBD1
v_call: TRBV29-1
clone_size: -
j_call: TRBJ2-1
cdr3_nt: TGCAGCGTTGATTTTGCGGGACAGGGATATGAGCAGTTCTTC
cdr3_aa: CSVDFAGQGYEQFF

d_call: -
v_call: TRBV14
clone_size: -
j_call: TRBJ1-1
cdr3_nt: TGTGCCAGCAGCCACCGGGGGGGGGTGATTACTGAAGCTTTCTTT
cdr3_aa: CASSHRGGVITEAFF

d_call: -
v_call: TRBV5-1
clone_size: -
j_call: TRBJ2-5
cdr3_nt: TGCGCCAGCAGCTATTTTAGGGGGGGAGAGACCCAGTACTTC
cdr3_aa: CASSYFRGGETQYF

d_call: -
v_call: TRBV2
clone_size: -
j_call: TRBJ1-2
cdr3_nt: TGTGCCAGCAGTATTCAGGGCGACTATGGCTACACCTTC
cdr3_aa: CASSIQGDYGYTF

d_call: -
v_call: TRBV15
clone_size: -
j_call: TRBJ1-2
cdr3_nt: TGTGCCACCAGCAGAGATCTGACAGTTAACTATGGCTACACCTTC
cdr3_aa: CATSRDLTVNYGYTF

d_call: TRBD2
v_call: TRBV19
clone_size: once
j_call: TRBJ2-1
cdr3_nt: TGTGCCAGTAGTATCAAGGGGACTAGCGGGGTCGGGGAGTTCTTC
cdr3_aa: CASSIKGTSGVGEFF

d_call: -
v_call: TRBV7-2
clone_size: -
j_call: TRBJ2-7
cdr3_nt: TGTGCCAGCAGCTTAGGCATGGGGGCAGCGTCCTACGAGCAGTACTTC
cdr3_aa: CASSLGMGAASYEQYF

d_call: TRBD2
v_call: TRBV12-3/TRBV12-4
clone_size: -
j_call: TRBJ2-5
cdr3_nt: TGTGCCAGCAGTCGTCTAGCGGGAGAGACCCAGTACTTC
cdr3_aa: CASSRLAGETQYF

d_call: -
v_call: TRBV30
clone_size: -
j_call: TRBJ1-5
cdr3_nt: TGTGCCTGGAGCGAGGGCTCGAGGAGCAATCAGCCCCAGCATTTT
cdr3_aa: CAWSEGSRSNQPQHF

d_call: -
v_call: TRBV21-1
clone_size: -
j_call: TRBJ1-2
cdr3_nt: TGTGCCAGCAGGTCAAAGGGGGCCCGGTATGGCTACACCTTC
cdr3_aa: CASRSKGARYGYTF

d_call: -
v_call: TRBV11-3
clone_size: once
j_call: TRBJ2-7
cdr3_nt: TGTGCCAGCAGCCTACAAGGGGGCGAGCAGTACTTC
cdr3_aa: CASSLQGGEQYF